This TCR beta chain was found in a study of PD-1 blockade in mismatch repair-deficient tumors (dated by TCRdb to about 2017). Background on the whole study: The trial enrolled just over 85 consecutive patients with roughly twelve mismatch repair-deficient cancer types between September 2013 and 2016, all previously treated and progressing. Deep sequencing of TCR CDR3 regions was used to track tumor-associated T cell clones in peripheral blood of patients responding to PD-1 blockade. What the study reported, not specific to this receptor: Rapid expansion after pembrolizumab followed by contraction, generally before radiologic responses, was shown by tumor-resident clones, which were often undetectable in blood before treatment.

Details on this clone: Which antigen it targets is not known. Base qualities are missing; no much larger clone stands one base away.

The library relied on the immunoSEQ multiplex PCR assay. TCRdb limited this immuneACCESS table to in-frame rearrangements with V and J called. A share of clones is missing; checked studies link under half to unresolved V genes, and the rest is unexplained. The sample records more than 85,000 clones, over 65% of which are singletons. The top ten clones comprise roughly 6.3% of the sample. For every enrolled patient, mismatch repair deficiency was confirmed by either polymerase chain reaction or immunohistochemistry. TCR sequencing was carried out for a few patients who responded to pembrolizumab therapy. The phase II trial prospectively tested pembrolizumab PD-1 blockade in advanced mismatch repair-deficient cancers regardless of tissue of origin. Serial peripheral blood T cell samples were collected before and at multiple times after starting PD-1 blockade. Blood sampling time points were reported as weeks after the first dose of pembrolizumab.

From cysteine to phenylalanine, the CDR3 is 11 amino acids long. The retained sequence is limited to the CDR3, 33 bases, with the frame set at the first base. V is clipped by 5 bases and J by 11 bases, and the sequence between their germline boundaries is 12 bases long. The germline V gene supplies CDR1 MNHEY and CDR2 SVGAGI. This specimen was peripheral blood, taken approximately 8 months after starting pembrolizumab. This sequence originates from an adult with mismatch repair-deficient cancer. Recombination linked TRBV6-5 to TRBJ2-5; tentative D gene TRBD2, with 5 bases matching. The nucleotide sequence is TGTGCCAGCAGTCATCTAGCTTCTCAGTACTTC. This sequence encodes CASSHLASQYF.